This passage covers 18 T cell receptor beta chains from one sample sequenced in a study of OX40 agonist ivuxolimab in advanced cancers. The repertoire was sequenced with immunoSEQ multiplex PCR; TCRdb's copy has only in-frame clones and lacks some. There are about 73,000 clones in the sample; more than 90% occur only once, and under 10% lies in the top ten. The source was CD4+ or CD8+ T cells sorted from blood, collected in a trial of the OX40 agonist ivuxolimab. Receptors originate from an adult with an advanced solid tumor such as melanoma, head and neck, liver or kidney cancer.

Concerning this clone: Other DNA sequences within the sample encode an identical CDR3. V is TRBV27 and J is TRBJ2-1; 15 positions agree with TRBD2. V dropped 2 bases and J dropped 4; count of bases not matched to a gene: 0. Germline assignment: CDR1 MNHEY and CDR2 SMNVEV (reference sequence). The CDR3 is 16 residues long. As DNA, the CDR3 is TGTGCCAGCAGTTTAGGGACTAGCGGGGGGTACAATGAGCAGTTCTTC. Its protein is CASSLGTSGGYNEQFF.

The rearrangement uses TRBV27 and TRBJ1-1; no reliable D call. The length of the CDR3 is 13 residues. Per the germline V gene, CDR1 is MNHEY and CDR2 is SMNVEV (reference sequence). With 11 bases removed from V and 1 base from J, the gap between germline ends came to 14 bases. This CDR3 is CAVSAGKNTEAFF. In DNA form, the CDR3 reads TGTGCCGTTTCGGCGGGGAAGAACACTGAAGCTTTCTTT.

The chain employs TRBV19 and TRBJ2-2, with a tentative D call TRBD2 (6 bases). V lost 3 bases to trimming and J lost 1 base, with 12 bases between them. The CDR3 consists of 16 residues. The germline V gene has CDR1 LNHDA and CDR2 SQIVND (reference sequence). CDR3 in amino acids: CASSMRLAWNTGELFF. The CDR3, as DNA: TGTGCCAGTAGTATGAGGCTAGCGTGGAACACCGGGGAGCTGTTTTTT.

The rearrangement uses TRBV6-4 and TRBJ1-6; 7 nucleotides align to TRBD1. V lost 0 bases and J lost 7; bases outside the gene matches: 6. There are 16 residues in the CDR3. Germline CDR1 reads MRHNA; CDR2 reads SNTAGT. The CDR3 DNA reads as TGTGCCAGCAGTGACTCGGGACAGAGACGGAATTCACCCCTCCACTTT. This sequence encodes CASSDSGQRRNSPLHF.

The chain employs TRBV5-1 and TRBJ2-2; TRBD1 aligns across 10 bases. The CDR3 loop spans 16 amino acids. Looked up from germline, CDR1 is SGHRS and CDR2 is YFSETQ. V lost 1 base and J lost 6; bases outside the gene matches: 6. CDR3 loop: CASSLWTGGVAGELFF. CDR3 bases: TGCGCCAGCAGCTTGTGGACAGGGGGAGTGGCCGGGGAGCTGTTTTTT.

Here the CDR3 DNA reads TGTGCCACCAGCAGACAGGGTTTCCGCCCGCAGTACTTC. Protein: CATSRQGFRPQYF. The rearrangement uses TRBV15 and TRBJ2-7; D is possibly TRBD1 (5 bases). The germline V and J ends were trimmed by 2 bases and 9 bases, with 14 bases remaining between them. Germline loops: CDR1 LNHNV, CDR2 YYDKDF (reference sequence). The CDR3 runs to 13 residues.

A single count supports this clone. This chain uses TRBV7-9 with TRBJ2-1, with D possibly being TRBD2 (6 bases). The V end lost 11 bases, the J end lost 6 bases, and 14 bases lay between the germline ends. CDR1 and CDR2 from the germline V gene are SEHNR and FQNEAQ (reference sequence). The CDR3 is 12 residues long. Written as DNA, the CDR3 is TGTGCCGGGGATTTGGGGGGCAATGAGCAGTTCTTC. Translation: CAGDLGGNEQFF. Together with reference TRBV7-9 and TRBJ2-1, the CDR3 gives the full variable domain: DTGVSQNPRHKITKRGQNVTFRCDPISEHNRLYWYRQTLGQGPEFLTYFQNEAQLEKSRLLSDRFSAERPKGSFSTLEIQRTEQGDSAMYLCAGDLGGNEQFFGPGTRLTVL.

This clone was found once. The chain carries TRBV11-2 and TRBJ1-3, with unresolved D. This CDR3 has 16 amino acids. Germline V gene data show CDR1 as SGHAT and CDR2 as FQNNGV. Trimming removed 5 bases at V and 2 bases at J, with 16 bases between. DNA of the CDR3: TGTGCCAGCAGCCCAAACCCGCGGGGTGCTGGAAACACCATATATTTT. Translated, it gives CASSPNPRGAGNTIYF.

This chain links TRBV5-1 with TRBJ1-4; perhaps TRBD1 as D (5 bases). The CDR3 covers 14 residues. Germline loops: CDR1 SGHRS, CDR2 YFSETQ. Trimming removed 3 bases from V and 8 bases from J, with 14 bases in between. The CDR3 DNA sequence: TGCGCCAGCAGCTCCGGGACGGGGGAAGAAAAACTGTTTTTT. Amino acid sequence: CASSSGTGEEKLFF.

A single count supports this clone. The V gene is TRBV10-2, the J gene TRBJ2-7; D possibly uses TRBD1 or TRBD2 (6 bases each). The CDR3 is 13 amino acids. Germline values: CDR1 WSHSY, CDR2 SAAADI. V gave up 2 bases and J gave up 6 bases, with 11 bases separating them. The CDR3 spells CASSEGGLSEQYF. The CDR3 bases are TGCGCCAGCAGTGAGGGGGGGCTGAGCGAGCAGTACTTC.

The rearrangement uses TRBV2 and TRBJ1-2; a possible D gene is TRBD1 (6 bases). V was clipped by 8 bases and J by 8 bases, with 21 bases between them. CDR1 is SNHLY and CDR2 is FYNNEI in the germline V gene. The CDR3 has 14 amino acids. The CDR3 reads CASPGGMGSRGYTF. CDR3 coding DNA: TGTGCCAGCCCGGGGGGCATGGGGTCGAGAGGCTACACCTTC.

The rearrangement joins TRBV7-2 to TRBJ2-1; TRBD2 aligns across 9 bases. The V and J ends lost 5 bases and 7 bases, in that order; junction bases with no gene match: 9. The germline V gene encodes CDR1 SGHTA and CDR2 FQGNSA. The CDR3 is made up of 15 amino acids. The CDR3 sequence: CASSPQRGALNEQFF. DNA of the CDR3: TGTGCCAGCAGCCCCCAGCGGGGGGCACTGAATGAGCAGTTCTTC.

The rearrangement uses TRBV11-2 and TRBJ1-4, with D possibly being TRBD1 (6 bases). Germline CDR1 and CDR2: SGHAT and FQNNGV. The CDR3 totals 15 residues. Trimming stripped 1 base from V and 7 bases from J, with 13 bases between. Written as DNA, the CDR3 is TGTGCCAGCAGCTTAGGACAGGCCGTAGGTGAAAAACTGTTTTTT. It translates to CASSLGQAVGEKLFF.

This chain uses TRBV9 with TRBJ2-3; 8 bases line up with TRBD2. Germline V gives CDR1 SGDLS, CDR2 YYNGEE. This CDR3 contains 18 residues. The junction had 14 bases not matched to a gene; V was cut back by 3 bases and J by 2 bases. CDR3 residues: CASSDPLFSGENTDTQYF. In DNA form, the CDR3 reads TGTGCCAGCAGCGACCCCCTATTTAGCGGGGAGAACACAGATACGCAGTATTTT.

This clone was detected ten times or more. The CDR3 coding sequence is TGTGCCAGCAGTGAATCTGGGGGCACCGCCGGGGAGCTGTTTTTT. The encoded protein is CASSESGGTAGELFF. The chain uses TRBV6-1 and TRBJ2-2, with D possibly being TRBD1 (6 bases). The CDR3 contains 15 residues. Germline lookup yields CDR1 MNHNS and CDR2 SASEGT. Trimming shortened V by 2 bases and J by 6 bases, and 13 bases separated the two germline ends.

This chain connects TRBV7-8 to TRBJ2-7, with TRBD1 as a possible D gene (5 bases). Germline lookup yields CDR1 SGHVS and CDR2 FQNEAQ. Trimming stripped 1 base from V and 3 bases from J, with 10 bases between. This CDR3 comprises 14 residues. In DNA, the CDR3 is TGTGCCAGCAGCTTAGGGGTAGGGGACTACGAGCAGTACTTC. Translating gives CASSLGVGDYEQYF.

This clone was recorded only once. The chain joins TRBV27 to TRBJ2-3; TRBD1 or TRBD2 may be the D gene (5 bases each). Germline CDR1 and CDR2: MNHEY and SMNVEV (reference sequence). V was clipped by 0 bases and J by 2 bases, with 12 bases between them. CDR3 length: 16 residues. This CDR3 reads CASSLSGTLLTDTQYF. The CDR3 nucleotides are TGTGCCAGCAGTTTATCAGGGACCCTTCTCACAGATACGCAGTATTTT.

The chain recombines TRBV10-3 with TRBJ1-1; 9 bases line up with TRBD1. The trim removed 4 bases at V and 1 base at J, leaving 4 bases unmatched. The CDR3 is 15 residues long. Germline assignment: CDR1 ENHRY and CDR2 SYGVKD. CDR3 nucleotides: TGTGCCATCAGTGGACAGGGGGTAGAGAACACTGAAGCTTTCTTT. Translation: CAISGQGVENTEAFF.